This passage covers 14 T cell receptor beta chains from one sample sequenced in a study of T cell clonotyping in hematopoietic cell transplantation. Time point indicated: recipient sample about 28 days before transplant, after cytoreduction. Some clones are missing from TCRdb's copy, which holds only in-frame ones; the method was immunoSEQ multiplex PCR. The sample comprises roughly 30,000 clones, roughly 91% of which are singletons, and approximately 2.2% rests with the top ten. The source was peripheral blood mononuclear cells, collected before stem cell transplant. These TCRs come from a middle-aged man with acute myeloid leukemia. Some clones in this sample may be carry-over from other donors' samples.

The chain employs TRBV2 and TRBJ1-6, with a weak D call TRBD1 (5 bases). This CDR3 spans 14 amino acids. Between the trimmed V and J ends, which lost 6 bases and 14 bases, there was a span of 20 bases. Germline CDR1 reads SNHLY; CDR2 reads FYNNEI. The CDR3 region has the DNA TGTGCCAGCAGCGCCCTTACCGGGGCCACGGCCCTCCACTTT. It encodes CASSALTGATALHF.

This clone was counted once. DNA of the CDR3: TGTGCCTGGAGTAAGTCACTCGAGCAGTTCTTC. Translating gives CAWSKSLEQFF. This chain uses TRBV30 with TRBJ2-1; D is unresolved. Deletions cut 2 bases from V and 10 bases from J, with 9 bases between. The CDR3 length is 11 residues. Germline-derived CDR1 and CDR2 are GTSNPN and SVGIG (reference sequence). Looking up the rest from reference TRBV30 and TRBJ2-1 gives the full variable domain: SQTIHQWPATLVQPVGSPLSLECTVEGTSNPNLYWYRQAAGRGLQLLFYSVGIGQISSEVPQNLSASRPQDRQFILSSKKLLLSDSGFYLCAWSKSLEQFFGPGTRLTVL.

This clone occurred once. The rearrangement links TRBV5-5 to TRBJ1-1, with TRBD1 as a possible D gene (5 bases). The V end lost 5 bases, the J end lost 0 bases, and 23 bases lay between the germline ends. This CDR3 is 18 amino acids long. Germline V gene lookup returns CDR1 SGHKS and CDR2 YYEKEE (reference sequence). DNA of the CDR3: TGTGCCAGCAGTAAAGGGGTTGGGGGATTGGGGTTGAACACTGAAGCTTTCTTT. Amino acid sequence: CASSKGVGGLGLNTEAFF. The variable domain in full, with the rest retrieved from reference TRBV5-5 and TRBJ1-1, is DAGVTQSPTHLIKTRGQQVTLRCSPISGHKSVSWYQQVLGQGPQFIFQYYEKEERGRGNFPDRFSARQFPNYSSELNVNALLLGDSALYLCASSKGVGGLGLNTEAFFGQGTRLTVV.

J is TRBJ2-2 and V is TRBV4-2; D is uncertain. V gave up 5 bases and J gave up 1 base, with 8 bases separating them. Germline CDR1 LGHNA, CDR2 YNFKEQ. This CDR3 is 14 amino acids long. CDR3 sequence: CASSVSLNTGELFF. DNA of the CDR3: TGTGCCAGCAGCGTTTCCTTGAACACCGGGGAGCTGTTTTTT.

The CDR3 region is CASSVGLGLAGVWEQFF. DNA of the CDR3: TGTGCCAGCAGCGTAGGGCTCGGGCTAGCGGGAGTATGGGAGCAGTTCTTC. V gene TRBV9 combines with J gene TRBJ2-1; TRBD2 aligns across 10 bases. CDR3 length: 17 amino acids. The V gene's germline CDR1 is SGDLS and CDR2 YYNGEE. V dropped 0 bases and J dropped 10; count of bases not matched to a gene: 13. The variable domain in full, completed from reference TRBV9 and TRBJ2-1, reads DSGVTQTPKHLITATGQRVTLRCSPRSGDLSVYWYQQSLDQGLQFLIQYYNGEERAKGNILERFSAQQFPDLHSELNLSSLELGDSALYFCASSVGLGLAGVWEQFFGPGTRLTVL.

This sequence joins TRBV7-2 and TRBJ1-2; 10 nucleotides line up with TRBD1. Germline lookup yields CDR1 SGHTA and CDR2 FQGNSA. Losses at the gene ends were 10 bases for V and 5 bases for J; bases not matched to a gene: 4. There are 12 residues in the CDR3. CDR3 amino acids: CATAGQGYGYTF. The CDR3 coding sequence is TGTGCCACTGCGGGACAGGGGTATGGCTACACCTTC. The whole variable domain, filled in from reference TRBV7-2 and TRBJ1-2, reads GAGVSQSPSNKVTEKGKDVELRCDPISGHTALYWYRQSLGQGLEFLIYFQGNSAPDKSGLPSDRFSAERTGGSVSTLTIQRTQQEDSAVYLCATAGQGYGYTFGSGTRLTVV.

The chain couples TRBV28 to TRBJ2-7; TRBD2 agrees at 9 bases. The CDR3 is 15 amino acids. V trimming: 4 bases; J trimming: 3 bases; junction bases outside the gene matches: 7. Germline values: CDR1 MDHEN, CDR2 SYDVKM. The CDR3 DNA reads as TGTGCCAGCAGTTCTCTAGCGGGGACCTACTACGAGCAGTACTTC. It translates to CASSSLAGTYYEQYF.

The V and J genes are TRBV19 and TRBJ1-4; no definite D call. Trimming removed 8 bases at V and 8 bases at J, with 9 bases between. Germline V CDR1 and CDR2: LNHDA, SQIVND (reference sequence). The CDR3 extends over 11 amino acids. CDR3 sequence reads: CASGRFEKLFF. The CDR3 DNA reads as TGTGCCAGTGGGAGATTCGAAAAACTGTTTTTT.

The V call is TRBV21-1, the J call TRBJ2-7. TRBV21-1 is labeled a pseudogene. CDR3 length equals 14 residues. The DNA for the CDR3 is TGTGCCAGGATGGGGGGACAAAGCTCCTACGAGCAGTACTTC. Translation gives CARMGGQSSYEQYF.

The chain couples TRBV4-3 to TRBJ2-1, with D unclear. Germline CDR1 is LGHNA and CDR2 is YSLEER. Trimming took 0 bases from V and 9 from J, leaving 12 bases between them. The CDR3 is 14 amino acids. CDR3 sequence (DNA): TGCGCCAGCAGCCAAGAAGCCAGGTTCGGTGAGCAGTTCTTC. The encoded protein is CASSQEARFGEQFF.

The J gene is TRBJ2-7, the V gene TRBV9; no firm D call. Germline-derived CDR1 and CDR2 are SGDLS and YYNGEE. V was clipped by 0 bases and J by 5 bases, with 9 bases between them. The CDR3 has 13 residues. DNA of the CDR3: TGTGCCAGCAGCGTAGGGCAGGACGACGAGCAGTACTTC. This codes for CASSVGQDDEQYF.

A few counts support this clone. This rearrangement joins TRBV4-1 to TRBJ2-1, with 8 bases identical to TRBD2. The CDR3 has 17 residues. Germline trimming cut 1 base from V and 8 bases from J; bases unmatched to any gene: 13. The V gene's germline CDR1 is MGHRA and CDR2 YSYEKL. For the CDR3, the DNA is TGCGCCAGCAGCCAAGGACCCTATAAGCGGGAGACGGATGAGCAGTTCTTC. The encoded protein is CASSQGPYKRETDEQFF.

V usage is TRBV28 and J usage is TRBJ1-4; D is undetermined. CDR1 is MDHEN and CDR2 is SYDVKM in the germline V gene. Trimming cost V 3 bases and J 3 bases, with 5 bases left between them. CDR3 length equals 13 residues. CDR3 residues: CASSLDPNEKLFF. In DNA form, the CDR3 reads TGTGCCAGCAGTTTGGACCCTAATGAAAAACTGTTTTTT. The full variable domain, rest sourced from reference TRBV28 and TRBJ1-4, is DVKVTQSSRYLVKRTGEKVFLECVQDMDHENMFWYRQDPGLGLRLIYFSYDVKMKEKGDIPEGYSVSREKKERFSLILESASTNQTSMYLCASSLDPNEKLFFGSGTQLSVL.

V is TRBV11-1 and J is TRBJ2-3; 11 bases fit TRBD1. The germline gives CDR1 SGHAT, CDR2 FQDESV (reference sequence). With V trimmed by 4 bases and J by 2 bases, 5 bases remained unmatched. The CDR3 contains 16 residues. The DNA of the CDR3 is TGTGCCAGCAGCTGGCGGACAGGGGGCAACACAGATACGCAGTATTTT. Amino acid sequence: CASSWRTGGNTDTQYF. Combining the CDR3 with reference TRBV11-1 and TRBJ2-3 gives the whole variable domain EAEVAQSPRYKITEKSQAVAFWCDPISGHATLYWYRQILGQGPELLVQFQDESVVDDSQLPKDRFSAERLKGVDSTLKIQPAELGDSAMYLCASSWRTGGNTDTQYFGPGTRLTVL.